Below, 2 T cell receptor beta chains from the same sample are listed, as sequenced in a study of cytomegalovirus exposure and HLA in healthy donors. Primers included in the PCR were 60 Vbeta and 13 Jbeta primers. The data were produced by immunoSEQ multiplex PCR, yet TCRdb's version contains in-frame clones alone and is incomplete. The sample carries about 170,000 clones, approximately 80% recorded once. The sequenced sample consisted of PBMCs. These TCRs come from a female donor in good health and CMV-seronegative.

The rearrangement joins TRBV7-9 to TRBJ2-1; TRBD1 might be the D (5 bases). Germline-derived CDR1 and CDR2 are SEHNR and FQNEAQ (reference sequence). V was cut by 8 bases and J by 4 bases, with 24 bases left in between. The CDR3 consists of 17 residues. In DNA form, the CDR3 reads TGTGCCAGCGAGACACTATTAAGGGCAGGGCCATACAATGAGCAGTTCTTC. Translation: CASETLLRAGPYNEQFF.

The genes are TRBV27 and TRBJ1-1; tentatively, D is TRBD1 (5 bases). Trimming shortened V by 2 bases and J by 5 bases, and 9 bases separated the two germline ends. Per the germline V gene, CDR1 is MNHEY and CDR2 is SMNVEV (reference sequence). The CDR3 contains 13 residues. The CDR3 coding sequence is TGTGCCAGCAGTTTAATTCGGGGGACTGAAGCTTTCTTT. As protein: CASSLIRGTEAFF.